Shown below are 2 T cell receptor beta chains from a single sample sequenced in a study of shared clonotypes between healthy human individuals. Naive CD8 cells lacked CD45RO, underwent positive selection for CCR7 and left out terminally differentiated effector memory CD45RA+ cells. Using immunoSEQ multiplex PCR, the repertoire was profiled, and TCRdb retains in-frame clones only, with some absent. The repertoire holds a few million clones, with just under 95% as singletons. Sample: naive CD8+ T cells from PBMCs. These receptors were collected from a man aged 18 to 35 in good health. Some clones in this sample may be carry-over from other donors' samples.

The chain links TRBV7-6 to TRBJ1-3; no firm D call. Germline V gene sequence: CDR1 SGHVS, CDR2 FNYEAQ. CDR3 length: 13 amino acids. V shed 1 base and J shed 4 bases, with 5 bases lying between them. CDR3 amino acids: CASSLDLGNTIYF. As DNA, the CDR3 is TGTGCCAGCAGCTTAGACCTGGGAAACACCATATATTTT.

This clone has only one observation. The J gene is TRBJ2-7, the V gene TRBV6-5; either TRBD1 or TRBD2 may supply D (5 bases each). There are 15 residues in the CDR3. Trimming shortened V by 5 bases and J by 4 bases, and 18 bases separated the two germline ends. Per the germline V gene, CDR1 is MNHEY and CDR2 is SVGAGI. DNA for the CDR3: TGTGCCAGCAGTCATCCCGGGACGGTCACTTACGAGCAGTACTTC. Amino acid sequence: CASSHPGTVTYEQYF.